These 20 T cell receptor beta chains originate from one sample sequenced in a study of cytomegalovirus exposure and HLA in healthy donors. PCR primers comprised 60 Vbeta and 13 Jbeta primers. Here immunoSEQ multiplex PCR was the method, and the copy in TCRdb shows in-frame clones only, minus some. The sample holds some 200,000 clones, approximately 80% seen once. Source material: PBMCs. The source of these receptors is a boy younger than 10 in good health and CMV-seronegative.

The chain uses TRBV6-1 and TRBJ1-3; D not resolved. With 1 base removed from V and 1 base from J, the gap between germline ends came to 8 bases. There are 15 residues in the CDR3. The V gene's germline CDR1 is MNHNS and CDR2 SASEGT. DNA for the CDR3: TGTGCCAGCAGTGAAGTCCTCACATCTGGAAACACCATATATTTT. Its translation is CASSEVLTSGNTIYF.

The V and J genes are TRBV4-2 and TRBJ1-2, with 8 nucleotides matching TRBD1. Germline V gene data show CDR1 as LGHNA and CDR2 as YNFKEQ. The J segment lost 0 bases and the V segment lost 1 base, leaving 10 bases of the junction unmatched. The CDR3 totals 18 residues. The CDR3 region is CASSQGDRFGGANYGYTF. The CDR3 nucleotides read TGTGCCAGCAGCCAAGGGGACAGGTTCGGAGGGGCTAACTATGGCTACACCTTC.

This sequence joins TRBV6-6 and TRBJ1-5, with 7 positions matching TRBD1. This CDR3 has 13 amino acids. From germline, CDR1 is MNHNY and CDR2 SVGAGI (reference sequence). V lost 5 bases and J lost 4; bases outside the gene matches: 2. This chain's CDR3 is CASSQQGNQPQHF. DNA of the CDR3: TGTGCCAGCAGTCAACAGGGGAATCAGCCCCAGCATTTT.

The chain is built from TRBV2 and TRBJ1-2; the D gene is possibly TRBD1 (6 bases). With 3 bases removed from V and 4 bases from J, the gap between germline ends came to 9 bases. There are 13 residues in the CDR3. In germline, CDR1 is SNHLY, CDR2 FYNNEI. Written as DNA, the CDR3 is TGTGCCAGCAGTGACGCCAGGGGCTATGGCTACACCTTC. This encodes CASSDARGYGYTF.

The chain uses TRBV2 and TRBJ2-5, with D perhaps matching TRBD2 (6 bases). This CDR3 is built from 15 residues. The germline V gene encodes CDR1 SNHLY and CDR2 FYNNEI. Trimming removed 3 bases at V and 4 bases at J, with 15 bases between. The CDR3 sequence: CASSDGFGGRETQYF. CDR3 coding DNA: TGTGCCAGCAGTGACGGTTTCGGGGGTCGAGAGACCCAGTACTTC.

This clone was seen more than once but under ten times. This rearrangement joins TRBV11-2 to TRBJ2-7; a possible D gene is TRBD2 (6 bases). CDR1 is SGHAT and CDR2 is FQNNGV in the germline V gene. V was trimmed by 2 bases and J by 6 bases, leaving 11 bases between them. The CDR3 length is 13 residues. The CDR3 here is CASSLLVGGEQYF. The CDR3 DNA reads as TGTGCCAGCAGCTTATTGGTCGGGGGCGAGCAGTACTTC. Looking up the rest from reference TRBV11-2 and TRBJ2-7 gives the full variable domain: EAGVAQSPRYKIIEKRQSVAFWCNPISGHATLYWYQQILGQGPKLLIQFQNNGVVDDSQLPKDRFSAERLKGVDSTLKIQPAKLEDSAVYLCASSLLVGGEQYFGPGTRLTVT.

The V and J genes are TRBV7-4 and TRBJ1-4, with TRBD1 as a possible D gene (5 bases). CDR1 and CDR2 from the germline V gene are SGHVT and SQSDAQ. The V and J ends lost 8 bases and 5 bases respectively, with 12 bases between them. The CDR3 has 13 amino acids. The DNA of the CDR3 is TGTGCCAGCCCGGGGGGGGACAATGAAAAACTGTTTTTT. Its translation: CASPGGDNEKLFF.

The chain links TRBV5-1 to TRBJ1-1; a weak D match, TRBD1 (5 bases). The germline V gene encodes CDR1 SGHRS and CDR2 YFSETQ. The CDR3 runs 15 residues. The V and J ends lost 3 bases and 0 bases respectively, with 12 bases between them. CDR3 residues: CASSWGPGMNTEAFF. The CDR3 region has the DNA TGCGCCAGCAGCTGGGGCCCAGGGATGAACACTGAAGCTTTCTTT.

The rearrangement joins TRBV7-9 to TRBJ1-1, with 7 bases fitting TRBD1. The germline CDR1 and CDR2 sequences are SEHNR and FQNEAQ (reference sequence). V lost 3 bases to trimming and J lost 8 bases; unmatched junction nucleotides: 6. There are 13 residues in the CDR3. The CDR3 region has the DNA TGTGCCAGCAGCTTCCCCGGGACAGAAGAAGCTTTCTTT. Translated, it gives CASSFPGTEEAFF.

The rearrangement joins TRBV6-6 to TRBJ1-1, with 7 bases that match TRBD1. CDR3 length: 15 amino acids. Germline CDR1 is MNHNY and CDR2 is SVGAGI (reference sequence). Losses at the gene ends were 6 bases for V and 3 bases for J; bases not matched to a gene: 10. The CDR3 region is CASREGTGVHTEAFF. The CDR3 DNA sequence: TGTGCCAGCAGGGAAGGAACAGGGGTCCACACTGAAGCTTTCTTT.

A single count supports this clone. The rearrangement uses TRBV7-9 and TRBJ2-1; D is uncertain. The CDR3 loop spans 13 amino acids. The germline V gene encodes CDR1 SEHNR and CDR2 FQNEAQ (reference sequence). V lost 6 bases, J lost 6 bases, and 12 bases lay in between. The CDR3 loop reads CASRLQTRNEQFF. The CDR3 DNA reads as TGTGCCAGCAGGTTACAGACTCGCAATGAGCAGTTCTTC.

This clone was seen a single time. This sequence joins TRBV9 and TRBJ2-3; a possible D gene is TRBD2 (6 bases). Germline CDR1 SGDLS, CDR2 YYNGEE. Trimming took 2 bases from V and 11 from J, leaving 12 bases between them. The CDR3 has 12 amino acids. This chain's CDR3 is CASSVRAGRQYF. CDR3 coding DNA: TGTGCCAGCAGCGTTAGGGCGGGGAGGCAGTATTTT.

The CDR3 sequence is CASRTGAGQPQHF. DNA for the CDR3: TGTGCCAGCAGGACAGGGGCGGGTCAGCCCCAGCATTTT. This chain connects TRBV2 to TRBJ1-5, with 8 bases matching TRBD1. The J segment lost 6 bases and the V segment lost 6 bases, leaving 4 bases of the junction unmatched. CDR3 length: 13 residues. Germline-derived CDR1 and CDR2 are SNHLY and FYNNEI.

The V call is TRBV18, the J call TRBJ1-1; no clear D. Germline CDR1 KGHSH, CDR2 LQKENI. The CDR3 contains 13 residues. Trimming took off 3 bases at V and 1 base at J, with 6 bases between the two ends. The CDR3 reads CASSPAENTEAFF. For the CDR3, the DNA is TGTGCCAGCTCACCTGCAGAGAACACTGAAGCTTTCTTT.

The rearrangement links TRBV9 to TRBJ2-3, with a possible D match to TRBD2 (6 bases). Germline values: CDR1 SGDLS, CDR2 YYNGEE. This CDR3 is 16 amino acids long. Between the trimmed V and J ends, which lost 0 bases and 0 bases, there was a span of 11 bases. The CDR3 reads CASSVGAGLSTDTQYF. CDR3 coding DNA: TGTGCCAGCAGCGTAGGCGCGGGGCTTAGCACAGATACGCAGTATTTT.

In its sample, this clone was seen once. The rearrangement joins TRBV27 to TRBJ1-5, with 10 positions matching TRBD1. Germline CDR1 MNHEY, CDR2 SMNVEV (reference sequence). This CDR3 has 19 residues. Unmatched junction bases numbered 16, after V lost 8 bases and J lost 0 bases. CDR3 residues: CASRYSGTGDLYSNQPQHF. Written as DNA, the CDR3 is TGTGCCAGCCGCTACTCCGGGACAGGGGATCTTTATAGCAATCAGCCCCAGCATTTT.

This rearrangement joins TRBV4-1 to TRBJ1-2, with D perhaps matching TRBD1 (5 bases). The CDR3 runs 16 residues. V lost 1 base and J lost 8, with 20 bases in between. CDR1 and CDR2 from the germline V gene are MGHRA and YSYEKL. In DNA, the CDR3 is TGCGCCAGCAGCCAAGTTCCGCTGGGGGGTGGACGGGGCTACACCTTC. This gives the protein CASSQVPLGGGRGYTF.

This chain uses TRBV27 with TRBJ1-6; 7 bases are a match to TRBD1. Trimming cost V 6 bases and J 4 bases; bases outside gene matches: 15. The CDR3 totals 18 residues. The germline V gene encodes CDR1 MNHEY and CDR2 SMNVEV (reference sequence). As DNA, the CDR3 is TGTGCCAGCAGACCAGCAGGAACCGGGACAGTATATAATTCACCCCTCCACTTT. Encoded protein: CASRPAGTGTVYNSPLHF.

The rearrangement uses TRBV11-2 and TRBJ1-4; 10 bases are a match to TRBD1. Germline V gene sequence: CDR1 SGHAT, CDR2 FQNNGV. The V and J ends lost 3 bases and 7 bases, in that order; junction bases with no gene match: 14. This CDR3 spans 18 amino acids. This chain's CDR3 is CASSFIGTGDPRGEKLFF. The DNA for the CDR3 is TGTGCCAGCAGCTTTATCGGGACAGGGGACCCCCGGGGTGAAAAACTGTTTTTT. Based on the CDR3 plus reference TRBV11-2 and TRBJ1-4, the full variable domain is EAGVAQSPRYKIIEKRQSVAFWCNPISGHATLYWYQQILGQGPKLLIQFQNNGVVDDSQLPKDRFSAERLKGVDSTLKIQPAKLEDSAVYLCASSFIGTGDPRGEKLFFGSGTQLSVL.

This clone was seen once. This chain connects TRBV18 to TRBJ2-7; 9 bases map to TRBD2. CDR1 is KGHSH, CDR2 LQKENI, per germline. This CDR3 contains 15 residues. Trimming at V came to 3 bases and at J to 1 base, leaving 4 bases not matched to a gene. CDR3 sequence (DNA): TGTGCCAGCTCACCGCCGGGACTAGCTTCCTACGAGCAGTACTTC. This sequence encodes CASSPPGLASYEQYF.